These 25 T cell receptor beta chains were sequenced from one sample in a study of CD4+ T cells in melanoma. The repertoire was sequenced with immunoSEQ multiplex PCR; TCRdb's copy has only in-frame clones and lacks some. The table has about 110,000 clones, around 92% seen once. Sample: peripheral blood. The receptors stem from a human donor with melanoma.

The CDR3 loop reads CASSLRRTSNQPQHF. DNA of the CDR3: TGTGCCAGCAGTTTGAGACGGACTAGCAATCAGCCCCAGCATTTT. The chain combines TRBV28 with TRBJ1-5; no reliable D call. The CDR3 has 15 residues. Germline V gives CDR1 MDHEN, CDR2 SYDVKM. V was cut by 3 bases and J by 0 bases, with 9 bases left in between.

V is TRBV4-3 and J is TRBJ1-1; tentatively, D is TRBD1 (6 bases). CDR1 is LGHNA, CDR2 YSLEER, per germline. The CDR3 consists of 14 residues. V lost 1 base and J 4 bases, leaving 10 bases between the germline ends. The CDR3 region has the DNA TGCGCCAGCAGCCAAGGAGGAGGGGGCACTGAAGCTTTCTTT. Translating it yields CASSQGGGGTEAFF.

This sequence joins TRBV4-3 and TRBJ2-1; 11 bases are shared with TRBD2. The CDR3 has 19 amino acids. From germline, CDR1 is LGHNA and CDR2 YSLEER. V trimming: 0 bases; J trimming: 9 bases; junction bases outside the gene matches: 16. CDR3 sequence reads: CASSQDLATSGVRRVEQFF. CDR3 nucleotides: TGCGCCAGCAGCCAAGATCTAGCGACTAGCGGGGTGCGTCGAGTTGAGCAGTTCTTC.

The V and J genes are TRBV27 and TRBJ1-6, with D perhaps matching TRBD1 (6 bases). V was cut by 4 bases and J by 3 bases, with 7 bases left in between. Germline V gene data show CDR1 as MNHEY and CDR2 as SMNVEV (reference sequence). The CDR3 is 14 amino acids. CDR3 bases: TGTGCCAGCAGTTCAGGGGTCTATAATTCACCCCTCCACTTT. This codes for CASSSGVYNSPLHF.

The V gene is TRBV25-1, the J gene TRBJ2-5, with 7 bases identical to TRBD1. There are 14 residues in the CDR3. Germline V gene sequence: CDR1 MGHDK, CDR2 SYGVNS. The ends lost 5 bases at V and 4 bases at J; junction bases unmatched: 7. CDR3 amino acids: CASSPYRGGETQYF. The CDR3 coding sequence is TGTGCCAGCAGTCCGTACAGGGGCGGAGAGACCCAGTACTTC.

The chain has TRBV6-1 and TRBJ2-5, with D tentatively TRBD1 (6 bases). Trimming took off 3 bases at V and 5 bases at J, with 10 bases between the two ends. This CDR3 spans 13 amino acids. Germline lookup yields CDR1 MNHNS and CDR2 SASEGT. As DNA, the CDR3 is TGTGCCAGCAGTGATAACAGGGTGGAGACCCAGTACTTC. It specifies CASSDNRVETQYF.

The V and J genes are TRBV19 and TRBJ1-1; D remains ambiguous. V lost 10 bases to trimming and J lost 0 bases, with 18 bases between them. The CDR3 loop spans 15 amino acids. The germline CDR1 and CDR2 sequences are LNHDA and SQIVND (reference sequence). CDR3 in amino acids: CATPSPEGVNTEAFF. The CDR3 DNA follows: TGTGCCACTCCTTCGCCGGAGGGAGTGAACACTGAAGCTTTCTTT.

The sample holds one count of this clone. The gene calls are TRBV19 and TRBJ2-6; TRBD1 is a possible D gene (5 bases). CDR3 length: 16 residues. V shed 3 bases and J shed 0 bases, with 9 bases lying between them. Germline lookup yields CDR1 LNHDA and CDR2 SQIVND (reference sequence). CDR3 protein: CASSIGAPSGANVLTF. Written as DNA, the CDR3 is TGTGCCAGTAGTATTGGGGCACCCTCTGGGGCCAACGTCCTGACTTTC.

The chain links TRBV21-1 to TRBJ2-5. TRBV21-1 is classified as a pseudogene. CDR3 size: 17 residues. The CDR3, as DNA: TGTGCCAGCAGCAAAGGGGGCCGGGATGGTAGGTTTGAGACCCAGTACTTC. It is translated as CASSKGGRDGRFETQYF.

The rearrangement joins TRBV5-4 to TRBJ2-7, with D possibly TRBD2 on 5 matching bases. From germline, CDR1 is SGHNT and CDR2 YYREEE (reference sequence). The CDR3 spans 15 residues. Between the trimmed V and J ends, which lost 0 bases and 4 bases, there was a span of 14 bases. The CDR3 nucleotides read TGTGCCAGCAGCTTGGAAGTCGGGAAGGCGTACGAGCAGTACTTC. Protein product: CASSLEVGKAYEQYF.

This clone has only one observation. V gene TRBV11-2 combines with J gene TRBJ1-4; D gene uncertain. Per the germline V gene, CDR1 is SGHAT and CDR2 is FQNNGV. The CDR3 sequence is 13 residues long. V shed 0 bases and J shed 7 bases, with 6 bases lying between them. DNA for the CDR3: TGTGCCAGCAGCTTAGACAAACTTGAAAAACTGTTTTTT. This gives the protein CASSLDKLEKLFF.

This sequence joins TRBV5-1 and TRBJ2-5, with 14 bases that match TRBD2. Trimming took 5 bases from V and 2 from J; bases not matched to a gene: 5. Germline loops: CDR1 SGHRS, CDR2 YFSETQ. This CDR3 is built from 16 residues. The CDR3 DNA follows: TGCGCCAGCAGACAAGGACTAGCGGGGGGTCAAGAGACCCAGTACTTC. Protein product: CASRQGLAGGQETQYF.

The rearrangement joins TRBV2 to TRBJ1-2; 9 nucleotides match TRBD1. The junction had 8 bases not matched to a gene; V was cut back by 7 bases and J by 5 bases. Germline V gene lookup returns CDR1 SNHLY and CDR2 FYNNEI. The CDR3 is 14 residues long. The CDR3 DNA is TGTGCCAGCACGCAACAGGGGGCAATTTATGGCTACACCTTC. Translation: CASTQQGAIYGYTF.

The chain has TRBV27 and TRBJ2-6; no reliable D call. The germline V gene has CDR1 MNHEY and CDR2 SMNVEV (reference sequence). The germline V and J ends were trimmed by 7 bases and 3 bases, with 13 bases remaining between them. The CDR3 is made up of 15 amino acids. The CDR3 DNA reads TGTGCCAGCACGACGCTTCCAGGTGGGGCCAACGTCCTGACTTTC. Translation: CASTTLPGGANVLTF.

Concerning this clone itself: Additional DNA sequences in this sample encode the identical CDR3. This chain uses TRBV27 with TRBJ2-7, with a tentative D call TRBD2 (5 bases). Germline assignment: CDR1 MNHEY and CDR2 SMNVEV (reference sequence). The length of the CDR3 is 15 residues. The V gene lost 0 bases and the J gene lost 0 bases, with 9 bases spanning the gap. CDR3 in amino acids: CASSLSAGLSYEQYF. The CDR3 nucleotides read TGTGCCAGCAGTTTATCGGCAGGACTCTCCTACGAGCAGTACTTC.

The V call is TRBV5-1, the J call TRBJ1-2; 10 bases are a match to TRBD1. Germline CDR1 SGHRS, CDR2 YFSETQ. This CDR3 comprises 16 residues. J lost 4 bases, V lost 4 bases, and 10 bases had no gene match. CDR3 region: CASSPTGGGPIYGYTF. The CDR3 region has the DNA TGCGCCAGCAGCCCGACAGGGGGCGGCCCTATCTATGGCTACACCTTC. The complete variable domain, with remaining parts taken from reference TRBV5-1 and TRBJ1-2, reads KAGVTQTPRYLIKTRGQQVTLSCSPISGHRSVSWYQQTPGQGLQFLFEYFSETQRNKGNFPGRFSGRQFSNSRSEMNVSTLELGDSALYLCASSPTGGGPIYGYTFGSGTRLTVV.

The CDR3 protein is CASSVGTVGFTGELFF. The CDR3 nucleotides are TGTGCCAGCAGCGTGGGGACAGTAGGTTTCACCGGGGAGCTGTTTTTT. V and J are TRBV9 and TRBJ2-2; 7 bases are a match to TRBD1. The length of the CDR3 is 16 residues. Germline V CDR1 and CDR2: SGDLS, YYNGEE. V lost 2 bases to trimming and J lost 4 bases; unmatched junction nucleotides: 8.

This rearrangement joins TRBV10-3 to TRBJ1-1; D may be TRBD1 (6 bases). Germline V lookup: CDR1 ENHRY, CDR2 SYGVKD. The CDR3 is 14 residues long. The V and J ends lost 7 bases and 3 bases respectively, with 15 bases between them. As DNA, the CDR3 is TGTGCCATCAAACCACAGGGTGGAGACACTGAAGCTTTCTTT. Its protein is CAIKPQGGDTEAFF.

J is TRBJ2-1 and V is TRBV15; D perhaps matches TRBD2 (6 bases). Germline lookup yields CDR1 LNHNV and CDR2 YYDKDF (reference sequence). V was trimmed by 3 bases and J by 10 bases, leaving 13 bases between them. The CDR3 spans 13 residues. Written as DNA, the CDR3 is TGTGCCACCAGCAGGGGGTGGGGGGACGAGCAGTTCTTC. This sequence encodes CATSRGWGDEQFF.

The sample holds a few counts of this clone. The V gene is TRBV9, the J gene TRBJ2-7, with 10 bases aligning to TRBD1. Germline trimming cut 0 bases from V and 5 bases from J; bases unmatched to any gene: 8. Germline V gives CDR1 SGDLS, CDR2 YYNGEE. This CDR3 contains 16 residues. CDR3 amino acids: CASSVDKDRGRNEQYF. In nucleotides, the CDR3 is TGTGCCAGCAGCGTAGACAAAGACAGGGGGCGGAACGAGCAGTACTTC.

The chain has TRBV18 and TRBJ2-1; maybe TRBD2 (6 bases). Trimming pared 2 bases from V and 7 bases from J, leaving 24 bases between. The CDR3 extends over 18 amino acids. Germline assignment: CDR1 KGHSH and CDR2 LQKENI. The CDR3 here is CASSPALGLLASGNEQFF. The CDR3 DNA sequence: TGTGCCAGCTCACCAGCCCTGGGACTTCTCGCATCGGGGAATGAGCAGTTCTTC.

The CDR3 spells CASSSQGGSNYGYTF. The CDR3 coding sequence is TGTGCCAGCAGCTCCCAGGGGGGGTCTAACTATGGCTACACCTTC. This chain links TRBV5-4 with TRBJ1-2; 7 positions match TRBD1. The CDR3 length is 15 residues. The V gene's germline CDR1 is SGHNT and CDR2 YYREEE (reference sequence). V was pared by 3 bases and J by 0 bases, with 5 bases of the junction left unmatched.

V and J are TRBV21-1 and TRBJ2-7; the table gives TRBD1 as D, unverified against the DNA. TRBV21-1 is marked as a pseudogene. The CDR3 length is 16 residues. The CDR3 DNA follows: TGTGCCAGCAGCAATACGGGACAGGGTTTCTCCTACGAGCAGTACTTC. Amino acid sequence: CASSNTGQGFSYEQYF.

The chain recombines TRBV5-1 with TRBJ2-3; 8 bases agree with TRBD1. Germline V gives CDR1 SGHRS, CDR2 YFSETQ. CDR3 length: 15 residues. J lost 3 bases, V lost 2 bases, and 5 bases had no gene match. As DNA, the CDR3 is TGCGCCAGCAGCTTATCCCAGGGGGCAACAGATACGCAGTATTTT. It yields the protein CASSLSQGATDTQYF. Together with reference TRBV5-1 and TRBJ2-3, the CDR3 gives the full variable domain: KAGVTQTPRYLIKTRGQQVTLSCSPISGHRSVSWYQQTPGQGLQFLFEYFSETQRNKGNFPGRFSGRQFSNSRSEMNVSTLELGDSALYLCASSLSQGATDTQYFGPGTRLTVL.

V usage is TRBV5-1 and J usage is TRBJ2-1; 13 nucleotides line up with TRBD2. V lost 2 bases and J lost 4; bases outside the gene matches: 3. The germline V gene encodes CDR1 SGHRS and CDR2 YFSETQ. This CDR3 has 16 residues. The CDR3 DNA is TGCGCCAGCAGCTTTGGGGGACTAGCGGGATACAATGAGCAGTTCTTC. It is translated as CASSFGGLAGYNEQFF. Using reference TRBV5-1 and TRBJ2-1 for the parts outside the CDR3, the full variable domain is KAGVTQTPRYLIKTRGQQVTLSCSPISGHRSVSWYQQTPGQGLQFLFEYFSETQRNKGNFPGRFSGRQFSNSRSEMNVSTLELGDSALYLCASSFGGLAGYNEQFFGPGTRLTVL.